The 10 T cell receptor beta chains below all came from one sample that was sequenced in a study of shared clonotypes between healthy human individuals. The data were produced by immunoSEQ multiplex PCR, yet TCRdb's version contains in-frame clones alone and is incomplete. The sample shows under 600,000 clones, roughly 95% of them seen only once. Sequencing input: naive CD4+ T cells sorted from blood. As for subset: CD45RA+ positively selected. The receptors stem from a woman between 25 and 40 years old in good health.

The chain joins TRBV5-4 to TRBJ2-7; TRBD2 aligns across 11 bases. CDR1 and CDR2 (germline): SGHNT, YYREEE (reference sequence). There are 15 residues in the CDR3. V trimming: 3 bases; J trimming: 3 bases; junction bases outside the gene matches: 5. CDR3 protein: CASSSLAGGVYEQYF. The DNA of the CDR3 is TGTGCCAGCAGCTCGCTAGCGGGAGGAGTCTACGAGCAGTACTTC.

The chain recombines TRBV28 with TRBJ1-5; no reliable D call. The CDR3 spans 15 residues. The germline gives CDR1 MDHEN, CDR2 SYDVKM. V lost 3 bases, J lost 3 bases, and 12 bases lay in between. DNA of the CDR3: TGTGCCAGCAGTTTTTATACCCCCGCCAATCAGCCCCAGCATTTT. Translated: CASSFYTPANQPQHF. The full variable domain, its missing parts supplied by reference TRBV28 and TRBJ1-5, is DVKVTQSSRYLVKRTGEKVFLECVQDMDHENMFWYRQDPGLGLRLIYFSYDVKMKEKGDIPEGYSVSREKKERFSLILESASTNQTSMYLCASSFYTPANQPQHFGDGTRLSIL.

This sequence joins TRBV7-9 and TRBJ2-7; no clear D gene. Germline CDR1 is SEHNR and CDR2 is FQNEAQ (reference sequence). CDR3 size: 15 residues. Trimming left V 5 bases short and J 1 base short, with 15 bases between. The CDR3: CASSHQGLRSYEQYF. The CDR3 DNA follows: TGTGCCAGCAGCCATCAAGGCCTTCGGTCCTACGAGCAGTACTTC.

This clone has just a few counts. The chain carries TRBV4-1 and TRBJ1-1; 8 bases are shared with TRBD1. J gave up 9 bases and V 3 bases, and 3 bases lay outside the gene matches. Germline assignment: CDR1 MGHRA and CDR2 YSYEKL. CDR3 size: 12 residues. CDR3 nucleotide sequence: TGCGCCAGCAGCCACGGACAGGGTCAAGCTTTCTTT. It yields the protein CASSHGQGQAFF.

The chain has TRBV11-3 and TRBJ1-3; D may be TRBD1 (6 bases). Germline V gives CDR1 SGHNT, CDR2 YENEEA. This CDR3 contains 13 residues. V was trimmed by 6 bases and J by 9 bases, leaving 15 bases between them. CDR3 nucleotides: TGTGCCAGCAGTCGGACAGCTCGGGGCACCATATATTTT. As protein: CASSRTARGTIYF.

This chain links TRBV5-1 with TRBJ2-3; D call uncertain. Per germline, CDR1 SGHRS and CDR2 YFSETQ. The CDR3 runs 14 residues. V was cut by 2 bases and J by 3 bases, with 10 bases left in between. Here the CDR3 reads CASSFSSATDTQYF. In nucleotides, the CDR3 is TGCGCCAGCAGCTTTTCTTCAGCTACAGATACGCAGTATTTT.

The rearrangement links TRBV6-6 to TRBJ2-2; no clear D. From germline, CDR1 is MNHNY and CDR2 SVGAGI (reference sequence). The CDR3 consists of 15 residues. V lost 5 bases and J 7 bases, leaving 17 bases between the germline ends. In DNA form, the CDR3 reads TGTGCCAGCAGTCCGCAAAGCATTCGTGGCGGGGAGCTGTTTTTT. Its protein is CASSPQSIRGGELFF.

This chain connects TRBV5-1 to TRBJ2-6; possibly TRBD2 for D (6 bases). This CDR3 contains 14 residues. Deletions cut 5 bases from V and 0 bases from J, with 6 bases between. Germline V gene lookup returns CDR1 SGHRS and CDR2 YFSETQ. The CDR3 coding sequence is TGCGCCAGCAGGGGGGGCTCTGGGGCCAACGTCCTGACTTTC. This encodes CASRGGSGANVLTF.

This clone was observed a single time. The chain joins TRBV5-6 to TRBJ1-1, with D unresolved. V dropped 3 bases and J dropped 6 bases, with 12 bases sitting between them. CDR1 is SGHDT and CDR2 is YYEEEE in the germline V gene. The CDR3 consists of 13 residues. CDR3 residues: CASSSAWVSEAFF. In nucleotides, the CDR3 is TGTGCCAGCAGCTCGGCGTGGGTCTCTGAAGCTTTCTTT.

The V gene is TRBV6-1, the J gene TRBJ2-3; 9 positions match TRBD2. The CDR3 consists of 15 residues. Germline V CDR1 and CDR2: MNHNS, SASEGT. V dropped 8 bases and J dropped 2; count of bases not matched to a gene: 8. The CDR3 sequence: CASSQREVTTDTQYF. The DNA for the CDR3 is TGTGCCAGCTCCCAGCGGGAGGTGACCACAGATACGCAGTATTTT.